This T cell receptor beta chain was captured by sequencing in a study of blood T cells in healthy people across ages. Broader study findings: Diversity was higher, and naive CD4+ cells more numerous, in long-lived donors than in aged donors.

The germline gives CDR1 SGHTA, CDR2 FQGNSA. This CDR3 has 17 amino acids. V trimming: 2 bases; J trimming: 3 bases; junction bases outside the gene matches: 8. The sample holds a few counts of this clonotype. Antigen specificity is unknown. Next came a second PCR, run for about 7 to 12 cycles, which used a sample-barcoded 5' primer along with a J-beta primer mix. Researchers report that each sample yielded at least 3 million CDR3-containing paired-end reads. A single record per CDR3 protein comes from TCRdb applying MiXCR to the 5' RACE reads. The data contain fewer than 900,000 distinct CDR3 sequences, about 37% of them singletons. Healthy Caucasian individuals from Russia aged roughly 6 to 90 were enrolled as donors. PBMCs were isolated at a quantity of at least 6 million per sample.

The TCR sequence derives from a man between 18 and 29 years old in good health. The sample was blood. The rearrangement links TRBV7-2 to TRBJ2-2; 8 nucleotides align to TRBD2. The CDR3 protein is CASSLYGGATDTGELFF. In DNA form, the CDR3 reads TGTGCCAGCAGCTTATACGGGGGGGCAACGGACACCGGGGAGCTGTTTTTT.